Described below is a single TCR beta chain sequence and its context. This clone was found a few times. It lacks a known antigen. Base qualities are not recorded, but no much larger clone differs from it by a single base. The germline V gene (reference sequence) supplies CDR1 MNHEY and CDR2 SMNVEV. V lost 0 bases and J lost 1 base; the stretch between them is 10 bases long. The CDR3 sequence holds 16 residues, the cysteine and phenylalanine included. The kept DNA is CDR3 alone, 48 bases in frame from the first base. Every sample was amplified as two independent genomic DNA replicates, using approximately 0.5 ug for blood and about 1.6 ug for tumor or normal breast. Following the manufacturer's instructions, the ImmunoSeq Intro kit was used to carry out TCRB sequencing on genomic DNA. Multiplex PCR ran 30 to 40 cycles with proprietary primers and spike-in control sequences for absolute quantification. Single-end 150-bp reads were used to sequence an 87-bp fragment spanning the CDR3 and the flanking V and J genes. Seven samples, with two replicates for each sample, were multiplexed per lane of an Illumina MiSeq using version 3.0 chemistry. As for the original processing: Raw data were processed with the vendor's proprietary pipeline, and both replicates were merged into a single result per sample. Clonotypes were defined as productive rearrangements sharing the V-gene family, CDR3 amino acid sequence and J-gene segment. Clonality was computed as 1 minus the normalized Shannon entropy (Pielou evenness) of TCRB abundances. T cell density was estimated by dividing total templates by the number of input cells inferred from the DNA input amount. Total repertoire diversity and clonality were estimated with Recon using default parameters. A clonotype counted as tumor-enriched if its abundance in tumor exceeded 0.1% and was at least 32-fold higher than its abundance in normal breast. TCRdb obtained this table from immuneACCESS and retained in-frame rearrangements with V and J assigned. These tables miss some clones; where compared with another copy, unresolved V genes account for less than half of the shortfall, and the remainder is unexplained. V and J calls and clone size are copied from that table; D and trimming were computed from the DNA. The sample table lists more than 65,000 clones, around 80% of them with a count of one. Around 5% of the sample comes from the top ten.

The study profiled bulk TCR beta-chain repertoires in matched peripheral blood, tumor and adjacent normal breast tissue taken from around 15 patients with early-stage breast cancer. Before surgery, roughly 4.5-10 mL of whole blood was collected into EDTA tubes and then processed within 2 hours. Peripheral blood mononuclear cells were isolated by Ficoll-Paque centrifugation in SepMate-50 tubes. PBMCs were cryopreserved in roughly 90% FBS with about 10% DMSO in aliquots of about 1.8 to 4.5 million cells and stored in liquid nitrogen. The Qiagen AllPrep DNA/RNA Mini kit was used to extract genomic DNA. This sample is part of a study of early stage breast cancer tumors (dated by TCRdb to between 2016 and 2019). For context, the study as a whole: Of the roughly 17 invasive breast tumors, about a dozen were found to be estrogen receptor-positive, progesterone receptor-positive and HER2-negative. Of the 12 ER+/PR+/HER2- tumors, eight were classified as invasive ductal carcinomas and four as invasive lobular carcinomas. Across all samples, around 2.9 million templates representing approximately 1.2 million unique clonotypes were detected. The average read coverage per sample was around 9-fold.

Paper-wide results and their limitations: Tumors showed about 2.5-fold higher T cell density and higher clonality than adjacent normal breast tissue. Greater similarity was observed between blood and normal breast repertoires than between blood and tumor repertoires, and tumor was distinguished from normal in about 85% of the 16 patients when each tissue was compared with blood. Because the cohort was small, analysis by tumor subtype was not possible. Enriched TCRB sequences shared across patients were found to be mostly commonly generated sequences that were unlikely to play an important role in the tumor microenvironment. Chain pairing and functional markers such as CD4, CD8 and FOXP3 were missed by bulk genomic DNA sequencing of unsorted cells.

This TCR was recovered from a person aged 40-50 years with breast cancer. The chain joins TRBV27 to TRBJ2-1; tentative D gene TRBD1, with 5 bases matching. Sequences were obtained from blood. The nucleotide sequence is TGTGCCAGCAGTTTATCGGCAGGGTGGTCCTACAATGAGCAGTTCTTC. This sequence encodes CASSLSAGWSYNEQFF.